This T cell receptor (beta chain) was retrieved from a study of sequential checkpoint blockade in melanoma. As for the study in general: Patients were randomized 1:1 to nivolumab-then-ipilimumab or ipilimumab-then-nivolumab first-line. Maintenance nivolumab came after either treatment sequence.

Assay: immunoSEQ multiplex PCR; the TCRdb copy retains only in-frame clones and omits some. The sample includes approximately 17,000 clones, around 80% of them seen just once. Indicated treatment: randomized to nivolumab then ipilimumab (arm A) or the reverse (arm B). Patients had received no earlier DNA-damaging chemotherapy. Sorted cells were live CD3+CD8+, lacking CD19 and CD56, from PBMCs. Germline lookup yields CDR1 SGHTA and CDR2 FQGNSA. The V segment lost 3 bases and the J segment 3 bases; nucleotides outside the gene matches: 10. CDR3 length: 16 residues. The TCR was taken from a human donor with melanoma. V is TRBV7-2 and J is TRBJ2-7; 8 positions agree with TRBD1. The source was CD8+ T cells sorted from blood (inferred from file names), collected from a patient given nivolumab and ipilimumab in sequence. The CDR3: CASSFGQGTLNYEQYF. The CDR3 coding sequence is TGTGCCAGCAGCTTTGGACAGGGCACTCTCAACTACGAGCAGTACTTC.